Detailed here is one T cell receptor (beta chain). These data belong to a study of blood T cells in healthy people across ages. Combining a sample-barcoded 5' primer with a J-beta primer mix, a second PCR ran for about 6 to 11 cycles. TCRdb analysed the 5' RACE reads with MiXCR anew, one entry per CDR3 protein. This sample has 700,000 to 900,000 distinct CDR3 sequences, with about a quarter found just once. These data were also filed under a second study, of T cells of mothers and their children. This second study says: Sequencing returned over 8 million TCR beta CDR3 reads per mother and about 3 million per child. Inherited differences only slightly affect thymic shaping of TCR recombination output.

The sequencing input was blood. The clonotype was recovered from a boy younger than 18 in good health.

The CDR3 protein is CASSELADNNEKLFF. The CDR3 coding sequence is TGTGCCAGCAGTGAATTGGCGGACAATAATGAAAAACTGTTTTTT. The J gene is TRBJ1-4, the V gene TRBV6-1; tentatively, D is TRBD1 (5 bases). Germline CDR1 is MNHNS and CDR2 is SASEGT. The CDR3 totals 15 residues. The V end was cut by 2 bases, the J end by 4 bases, with 11 bases between.